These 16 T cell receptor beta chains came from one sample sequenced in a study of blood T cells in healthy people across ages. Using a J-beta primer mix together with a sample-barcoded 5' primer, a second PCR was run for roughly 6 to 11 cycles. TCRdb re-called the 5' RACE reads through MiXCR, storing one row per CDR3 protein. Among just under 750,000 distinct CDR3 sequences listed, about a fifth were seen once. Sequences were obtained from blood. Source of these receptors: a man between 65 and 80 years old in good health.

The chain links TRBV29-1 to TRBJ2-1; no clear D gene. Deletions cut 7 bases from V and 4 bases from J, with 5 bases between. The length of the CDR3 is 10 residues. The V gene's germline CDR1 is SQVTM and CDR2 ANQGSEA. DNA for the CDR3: TGCAGCGGAGGATACAATGAGCAGTTCTTC. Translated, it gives CSGGYNEQFF.

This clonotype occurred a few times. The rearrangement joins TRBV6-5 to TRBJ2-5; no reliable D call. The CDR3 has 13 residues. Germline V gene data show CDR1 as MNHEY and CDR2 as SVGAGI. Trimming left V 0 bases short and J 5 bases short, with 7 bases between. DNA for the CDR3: TGTGCCAGCAGTTACTCGATCGTGGAGACCCAGTACTTC. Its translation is CASSYSIVETQYF.

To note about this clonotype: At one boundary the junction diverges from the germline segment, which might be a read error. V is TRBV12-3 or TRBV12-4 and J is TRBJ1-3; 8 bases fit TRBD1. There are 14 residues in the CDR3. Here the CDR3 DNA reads TGTGCCAGCAGAGAGACAGGGGCTGGAAGCACCATATATTTT. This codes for CASRETGAGSTIYF.

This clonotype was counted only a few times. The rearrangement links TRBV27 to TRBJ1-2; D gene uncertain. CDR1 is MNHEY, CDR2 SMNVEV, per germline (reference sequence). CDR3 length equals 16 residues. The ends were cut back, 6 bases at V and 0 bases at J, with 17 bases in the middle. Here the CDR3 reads CASSPIGLSANYGYTF. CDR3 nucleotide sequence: TGTGCCAGCAGCCCTATTGGACTATCAGCTAACTATGGCTACACCTTC.

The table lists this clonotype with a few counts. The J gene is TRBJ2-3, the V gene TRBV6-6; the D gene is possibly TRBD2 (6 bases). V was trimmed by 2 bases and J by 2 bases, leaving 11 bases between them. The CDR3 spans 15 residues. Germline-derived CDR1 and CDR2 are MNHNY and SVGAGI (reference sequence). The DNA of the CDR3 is TGTGCCAGCAGTTACCCGGGGGAACTCACAGATACGCAGTATTTT. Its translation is CASSYPGELTDTQYF.

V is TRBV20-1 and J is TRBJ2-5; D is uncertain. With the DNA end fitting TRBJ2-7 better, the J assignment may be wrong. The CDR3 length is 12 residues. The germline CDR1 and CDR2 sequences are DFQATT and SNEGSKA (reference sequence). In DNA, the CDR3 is TGCAGTGCTAGTAGCAATAACTACGAGCAGTACGTC. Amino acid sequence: CSASSNNYEQYV.

The CDR3 sequence is CASSQDSPAGSYEQYF. The CDR3 coding sequence is TGCGCCAGCAGCCAAGATAGCCCAGCGGGTTCCTACGAGCAGTACTTC. The chain recombines TRBV4-1 with TRBJ2-5; D is possibly TRBD2 (6 bases). The J call may not be correct, given that the DNA end is closer to TRBJ2-7. CDR3 length: 16 residues. From germline, CDR1 is MGHRA and CDR2 YSYEKL.

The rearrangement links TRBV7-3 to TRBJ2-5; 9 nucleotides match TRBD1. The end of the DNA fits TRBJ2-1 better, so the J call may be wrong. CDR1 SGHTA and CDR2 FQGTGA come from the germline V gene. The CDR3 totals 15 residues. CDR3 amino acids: CASSWDREGDNEQFF. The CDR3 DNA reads TGTGCCAGCAGCTGGGACAGGGAAGGGGACAATGAGCAGTTCTTC.

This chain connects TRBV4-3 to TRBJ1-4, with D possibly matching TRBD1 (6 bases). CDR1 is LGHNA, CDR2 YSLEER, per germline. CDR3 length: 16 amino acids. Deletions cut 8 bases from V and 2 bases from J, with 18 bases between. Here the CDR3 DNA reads TGCGCCAGCTCACCACGGGGGGGCGGCACTAATGAAAAACTGTTTTTT. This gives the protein CASSPRGGGTNEKLFF.

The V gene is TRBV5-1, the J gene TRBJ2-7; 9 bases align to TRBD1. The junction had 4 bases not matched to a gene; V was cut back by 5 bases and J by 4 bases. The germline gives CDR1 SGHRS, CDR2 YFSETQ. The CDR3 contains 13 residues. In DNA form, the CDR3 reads TGCGCCAGCAGAACGGGACAGGGTTACGAGCAGTACTTC. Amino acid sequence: CASRTGQGYEQYF.

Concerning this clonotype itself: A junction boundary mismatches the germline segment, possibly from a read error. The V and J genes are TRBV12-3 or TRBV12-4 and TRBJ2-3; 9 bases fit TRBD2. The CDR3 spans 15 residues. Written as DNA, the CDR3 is TGTGCCAGCAGGTTAGCGGGGGAAACCCCAGATACGCAGTATTTT. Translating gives CASRLAGETPDTQYF.

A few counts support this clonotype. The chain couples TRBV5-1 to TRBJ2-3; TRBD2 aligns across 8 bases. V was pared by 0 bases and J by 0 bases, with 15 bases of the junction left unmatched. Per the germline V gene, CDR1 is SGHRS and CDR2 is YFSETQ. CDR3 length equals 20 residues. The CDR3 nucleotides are TGCGCCAGCAGCTTGGTTGGTTTCGGAACGGGAGGGCCGAGCACAGATACGCAGTATTTT. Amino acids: CASSLVGFGTGGPSTDTQYF. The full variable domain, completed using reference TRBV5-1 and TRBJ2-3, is KAGVTQTPRYLIKTRGQQVTLSCSPISGHRSVSWYQQTPGQGLQFLFEYFSETQRNKGNFPGRFSGRQFSNSRSEMNVSTLELGDSALYLCASSLVGFGTGGPSTDTQYFGPGTRLTVL.

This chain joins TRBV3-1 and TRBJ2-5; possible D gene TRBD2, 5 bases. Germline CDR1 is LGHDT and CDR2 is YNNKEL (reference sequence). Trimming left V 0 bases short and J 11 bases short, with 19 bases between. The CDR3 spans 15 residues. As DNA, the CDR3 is TGTGCCAGCAGCCAAGAAGCGCTGGCAGACTACAAGCAGTACTTC. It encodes CASSQEALADYKQYF.

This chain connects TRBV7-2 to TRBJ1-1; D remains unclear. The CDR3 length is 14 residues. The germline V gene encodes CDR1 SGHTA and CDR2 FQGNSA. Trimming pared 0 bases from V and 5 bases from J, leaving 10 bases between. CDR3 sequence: CASSLAKGRTEAFF. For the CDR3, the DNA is TGTGCCAGCAGCTTAGCTAAGGGAAGGACTGAAGCTTTCTTT.

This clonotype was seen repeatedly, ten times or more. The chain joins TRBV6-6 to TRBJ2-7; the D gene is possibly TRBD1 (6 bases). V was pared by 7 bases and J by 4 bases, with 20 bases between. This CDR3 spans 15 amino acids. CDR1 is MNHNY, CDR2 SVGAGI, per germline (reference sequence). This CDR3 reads CASNLRGSLGYEQYF. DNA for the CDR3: TGTGCCAGCAACCTCAGGGGTTCCTTGGGGTACGAGCAGTACTTC.

The CDR3: CASRETGRNYGYTF. The CDR3 DNA is TGTGCCAGCAGGGAAACAGGGAGAAACTATGGCTACACCTTC. This chain joins TRBV6-5 and TRBJ1-2; TRBD1 might be the D (6 bases). This CDR3 is 14 amino acids long. Germline CDR1 reads MNHEY; CDR2 reads SVGAGI. The ends were cut back, 6 bases at V and 2 bases at J, with 13 bases in the middle.